This T cell receptor beta chain was captured in a study of breast tumors, draining lymph nodes, adjacent tissues (dated by TCRdb to 2015 to 2016). Notes on the research overall: TCR beta repertoires were compared across tumor, adjacent nontumor tissue and axillary lymph nodes obtained from breast cancer patients. The study aimed to assess the relationships and possible T-cell exchange between tumor, surrounding tissue and draining lymph node repertoires in human breast cancer.

The instrument given in TCRdb is Illumina HiSeq 2000. TCR beta chain libraries were generated through multiplex PCR amplification. The amplified TCR beta chain products were analyzed by high-throughput sequencing. TCRdb reran the public reads through fastp at Q25 and MiXCR, keeping productive beta chains. Each entry merges the rows of one CDR3 protein and shows their most common DNA and genes. This sample holds some 130,000 distinct CDR3 sequences; roughly 21% were observed only once. Of the sample, less than 4.5% falls within the top ten clones. Of note for this clonotype: The specificity of this receptor is unknown. Qualities for individual bases were not recorded, and no much larger clone is one base off.

Results the study describes overall, beyond this receptor: The data were judged consistent with most tumor T cells deriving from the lymph node and then expanding within tumor tissue. T-cell repertoire diversity in tumors was found to be lower than in lymph nodes but higher than in nontumor tissue, and preferential V and J gene usage was observed. In luminal-like breast cancer, tumor and nontumor tissue repertoires resembled each other significantly more than in basal-like breast cancer. The conclusion that tumor T cells originate in lymph nodes was presented as consistent with a hypothesis rather than as directly demonstrated.

V and J are trimmed by 4 bases and 2 bases, and the gene matches miss 4 bases of the junction. The germline V gene (reference sequence) gives CDR1 as MNHEY and CDR2 as SMNVEV. From its cysteine to its phenylalanine, the CDR3 spans 15 amino acids. The entry retains the CDR3 DNA only, 45 bases that are in frame from base 1. Lymph node samples were obtained from the axillary draining lymph nodes of breast cancer patients. This chain joins TRBV27 to TRBJ2-2; 7 junctional bases match TRBD1. The receptor's source is a female donor with breast cancer. Some clones in this sample may be carry-over from other donors' samples. Sequencing was performed on axillary lymph node tissue. The nucleotide sequence is given as TGTGCCAGCAGTTGGACAGGCCTAAACACCGGGGAGCTGTTTTTT. Its coded protein is CASSWTGLNTGELFF.